This TCR beta chain stems from a study of spatial heterogeneity in lung cancer. Stated time point: sample taken at primary tumor resection. Samples were donated by 72 untreated early-stage non-small cell lung cancer patients. Unsorted whole RNA from tumor, nontumor lung or frozen PBMC underwent sequencing. In its sample, this clonotype was seen many times. This beta chain came through as a stray read in a library set up for alpha chains, and its size says little. Individually, TCR cDNA molecules were each labelled with a unique molecular identifier. TCRdb itself ran the 5' RACE reads through MiXCR, one entry per CDR3 protein. In the table there are over 14,000 distinct CDR3 sequences, 3.6% of which are singletons. The CDR3 runs to 21 residues. Germline V CDR1 and CDR2: MGHRA, YSYEKL. J was trimmed by 1 base and V by 0 bases; bases with no gene match: 20.

Sample: normal lung tissue next to the tumor, taken at surgery. The sequence was collected from a male donor with early-stage non-small cell lung cancer. The chain couples TRBV4-1 to TRBJ2-5, with 7 positions matching TRBD2. The CDR3 reads CASSQDVVPALAAIAQETQYF. CDR3 DNA: TGCGCCAGCAGCCAAGATGTAGTTCCGGCGCTAGCGGCCATAGCCCAAGAGACCCAGTACTTC.